This T cell receptor beta chain was identified in a study of blood T cell repertoires in COVID-19. Assay used: immunoSEQ multiplex PCR; TCRdb lists only in-frame clones, some missing. The table includes 200,000 to 250,000 clones, over 80% detected once. The CDR3 is made up of 16 amino acids. CDR1 SNHLY and CDR2 FYNNEI come from the germline V gene. J was trimmed by 4 bases and V by 7 bases; bases with no gene match: 12. The sample was PBMCs or T cells enriched from blood (not recorded which). The receptor comes from a woman in her twenties or thirties who had been exposed to COVID-19. J is TRBJ1-2 and V is TRBV2; TRBD1 aligns across 10 bases. CDR3 region: CASNPLDRGRSYGYTF. In nucleotides, the CDR3 is TGTGCCAGCAATCCGTTAGACAGGGGGCGAAGCTATGGCTACACCTTC.